The next 16 T cell receptor beta chains were all read from a single sample in a study of response to subunit inactivated influenza vaccine. Each CDR3 protein gets one entry after TCRdb re-called the RT-PCR reads with MiXCR. The sample lists fewer than 600,000 distinct CDR3 sequences; 6.5% to 8% were seen once. The sequencing used PBMCs from blood, collected less than 25 months after vaccination. Receptor source: a man in his fifties or sixties who received an inactivated influenza vaccine.

V and J are TRBV5-1 and TRBJ1-1, with 10 bases matching TRBD1. V was clipped by 4 bases and J by 5 bases; unmatched bases: 8. There are 15 residues in the CDR3. Germline-derived CDR1 and CDR2 are SGHRS and YFSETQ. The CDR3 is CASSGDRGDKTEAFF. As DNA, the CDR3 is TGCGCCAGCAGCGGGGACAGGGGCGATAAGACTGAAGCTTTCTTT. The whole variable domain, filled in from reference TRBV5-1 and TRBJ1-1, reads KAGVTQTPRYLIKTRGQQVTLSCSPISGHRSVSWYQQTPGQGLQFLFEYFSETQRNKGNFPGRFSGRQFSNSRSEMNVSTLELGDSALYLCASSGDRGDKTEAFFGQGTRLTVV.

This clonotype was detected only a few times. The rearrangement uses TRBV12-3 or TRBV12-4 and TRBJ1-1; D gene ambiguous. CDR3 length equals 15 residues. V shed 5 bases and J shed 0 bases, with 13 bases lying between them. Here the CDR3 reads CASSPWGGVNTEAFF. DNA for the CDR3: TGTGCCAGCAGTCCTTGGGGAGGAGTGAACACTGAAGCTTTCTTT.

This clonotype was seen a handful of times. This sequence joins TRBV7-9 and TRBJ1-1; D might be TRBD1 (6 bases). Trimming pared 1 base from V and 3 bases from J, leaving 9 bases between. Germline V lookup: CDR1 SEHNR, CDR2 FQNEAQ (reference sequence). This CDR3 has 14 residues. CDR3 DNA: TGTGCCAGCAGCTTAGGGGACATATACACTGAAGCTTTCTTT. It codes for CASSLGDIYTEAFF.

This clonotype was recorded many times. This chain links TRBV5-1 with TRBJ2-5; D perhaps matches TRBD2 (5 bases). Germline V gene data show CDR1 as SGHRS and CDR2 as YFSETQ. The length of the CDR3 is 13 residues. Trimming shortened V by 3 bases and J by 7 bases, and 13 bases separated the two germline ends. CDR3 nucleotides: TGCGCCAGCAGCTCCCATGATGGAGGGACCCAGTACTTC. This gives the protein CASSSHDGGTQYF.

The chain recombines TRBV6-2 or TRBV6-3 with TRBJ2-5; 10 bases match TRBD2. Germline values: CDR1 MNHEY, CDR2 SVGEGT. The CDR3 contains 15 residues. Trimming took 2 bases from V and 5 from J; bases not matched to a gene: 5. CDR3 in DNA: TGTGCCAGCAGTTACGGTAGCGGGAGGTTTGAGACCCAGTACTTC. This codes for CASSYGSGRFETQYF.

This chain joins TRBV2 and TRBJ2-7; 11 nucleotides match TRBD2. Germline trimming cut 6 bases from V and 0 bases from J; bases unmatched to any gene: 4. This CDR3 spans 15 amino acids. Germline CDR1 is SNHLY and CDR2 is FYNNEI. In nucleotides, the CDR3 is TGTGCCAGCAGCCTTAGCGGGGGGGCCTCCTACGAGCAGTACTTC. It is translated as CASSLSGGASYEQYF.

This clonotype turned up a few times. This rearrangement joins TRBV10-3 to TRBJ2-1, with 8 bases identical to TRBD1. From germline, CDR1 is ENHRY and CDR2 SYGVKD. This CDR3 contains 15 residues. The junction had 6 bases not matched to a gene; V was cut back by 6 bases and J by 2 bases. DNA for the CDR3: TGTGCCATCAGAAAACAGGGGGAGGCCTACAATGAGCAGTTCTTC. It codes for CAIRKQGEAYNEQFF.

Ten or more counts support this clonotype. The CDR3 reads CASSLFGYEQYF. Here the CDR3 DNA reads TGTGCCAGCAGTCTCTTTGGCTACGAGCAGTACTTC. This rearrangement joins TRBV6-1 to TRBJ2-7; no clear D. V was cut by 5 bases and J by 3 bases, with 8 bases left in between. This CDR3 has 12 amino acids. Per the germline V gene, CDR1 is MNHNS and CDR2 is SASEGT.

The gene calls are TRBV6-2 or TRBV6-3 and TRBJ2-4; 9 nucleotides match TRBD1. The CDR3 has 19 amino acids. The V gene's germline CDR1 is MNHEY and CDR2 SVGEGT. The trim removed 5 bases at V and 2 bases at J, leaving 16 bases unmatched. The CDR3 region has the DNA TGTGCCAGCAGTCACGCTCAGGGACAGGGAGAGTGGACCAAAAACATTCAGTACTTC. Its protein product is CASSHAQGQGEWTKNIQYF.

This rearrangement joins TRBV14 to TRBJ2-2, with 9 bases fitting TRBD1. CDR1 and CDR2 from the germline V gene are SGHDN and FVKESK. J gave up 4 bases and V 3 bases, and 6 bases lay outside the gene matches. The CDR3 is made up of 16 amino acids. CDR3 protein: CASSHRGQGPTGELFF. CDR3 nucleotide sequence: TGTGCCAGCAGCCATAGGGGACAGGGCCCCACCGGGGAGCTGTTTTTT.

In this sample, this clonotype turned up a few times. The chain combines TRBV20-1 with TRBJ2-3; D might be TRBD1 or TRBD2, each matching 5 bases. This CDR3 contains 14 residues. Trimming removed 6 bases from V and 0 bases from J, with 13 bases in between. Germline V gene lookup returns CDR1 DFQATT and CDR2 SNEGSKA (reference sequence). CDR3 DNA sequence: TGCAGTGCCCCGAGGGGCGGTAGCACAGATACGCAGTATTTT. This sequence encodes CSAPRGGSTDTQYF.

This clonotype was observed at least ten times. The genes are TRBV4-3 and TRBJ1-3; 9 positions agree with TRBD1. CDR1 is LGHNA, CDR2 YSLEER, per germline. The J segment lost 4 bases and the V segment lost 3 bases, leaving 4 bases of the junction unmatched. The CDR3 length is 15 residues. The CDR3 region is CASSHGTGNGNTIYF. DNA for the CDR3: TGCGCCAGCAGCCATGGGACAGGGAACGGAAACACCATATATTTT.

This clonotype was counted at least ten times. This chain joins TRBV5-1 and TRBJ2-2; D remains unclear. The CDR3 loop spans 15 amino acids. CDR1 is SGHRS and CDR2 is YFSETQ in the germline V gene. V shed 1 base and J shed 0 bases, with 7 bases lying between them. The CDR3 protein is CASSLSQTNTGELFF. The CDR3 DNA sequence: TGCGCCAGCAGCTTGAGCCAGACGAACACCGGGGAGCTGTTTTTT.

This clonotype was found a few times. The chain employs TRBV12-3 or TRBV12-4 and TRBJ2-1; no firm D call. V shed 5 bases and J shed 4 bases, with 12 bases lying between them. The CDR3 totals 14 residues. The CDR3 sequence is CASSEFGRYNEQFF. The CDR3 nucleotides are TGTGCCAGCAGTGAATTTGGCAGATACAATGAGCAGTTCTTC.

Ten or more counts support this clonotype. V is TRBV6-1 and J is TRBJ1-2; unclear D gene. This CDR3 has 13 residues. V was pared by 5 bases and J by 8 bases, with 15 bases between. CDR1 is MNHNS, CDR2 SASEGT, per germline. DNA of the CDR3: TGTGCCAGCAGTAAACAGAACATTAGGGGCTACACCTTC. Its translation: CASSKQNIRGYTF.

This clonotype was seen many times. The genes are TRBV7-8 and TRBJ2-1; D is tentatively TRBD1 or TRBD2 (5 bases each). Germline V gene data show CDR1 as SGHVS and CDR2 as FQNEAQ. Trimming stripped 7 bases from V and 1 base from J, with 11 bases between. CDR3 length: 14 residues. CDR3 sequence reads: CASNPGPSYNEQFF. DNA for the CDR3: TGTGCCAGCAACCCGGGACCATCCTACAATGAGCAGTTCTTC.